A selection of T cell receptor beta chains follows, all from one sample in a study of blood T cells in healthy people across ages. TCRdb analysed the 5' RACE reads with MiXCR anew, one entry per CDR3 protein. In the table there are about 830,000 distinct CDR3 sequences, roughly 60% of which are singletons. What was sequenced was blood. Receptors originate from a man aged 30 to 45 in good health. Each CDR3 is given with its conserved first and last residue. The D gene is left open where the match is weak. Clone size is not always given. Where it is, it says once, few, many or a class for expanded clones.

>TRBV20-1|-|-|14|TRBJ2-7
TGCAGTGCTACGACCGCAGGGGAGGGCTACGAGCAGTACTTC
CSATTAGEGYEQYF
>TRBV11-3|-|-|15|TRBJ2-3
TGTGCCAGCAGCTTCGGGTCGTCTAGCACAGATACGCAGTATTTT
CASSFGSSSTDTQYF
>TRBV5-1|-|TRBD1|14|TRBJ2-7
TGCGCCAGCAGCTTTTCCGGGACAGGGGGCGAGCAGTACTTC
CASSFSGTGGEQYF
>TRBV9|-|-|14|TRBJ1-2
TGTGCCAGCAGCGTAGGAACCCGGATGGATGGCTACACCTTC
CASSVGTRMDGYTF
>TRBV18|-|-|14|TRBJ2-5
TGTGCCAGCTCACCACGGACGCTCCAAGAGACCCAGTACTTC
CASSPRTLQETQYF
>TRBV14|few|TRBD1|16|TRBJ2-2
TGTGCCAGCAGCCAATCAGGGGGCCCCCTAACCGGGGAGCTGTTTTTT
CASSQSGGPLTGELFF
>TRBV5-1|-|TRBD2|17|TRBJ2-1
TGCGCCAGCAGCTCCGGACTAGCGGGGGCCCCCGGCAATGGGCAGTTCTTC
CASSSGLAGAPGNGQFF
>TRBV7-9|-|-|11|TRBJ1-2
TGTGCCAGCAGCTTAGATGATGGCTACACCTTC
CASSLDDGYTF
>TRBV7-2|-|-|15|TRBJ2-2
TGTGCCAGCACCCCTGGCAGGCCGAACACCGGGGAGCTGTTTTTT
CASTPGRPNTGELFF
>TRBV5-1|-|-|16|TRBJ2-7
TGCGCCAGCAGCTTGGTTGGTAGCCGAGGCCCCTACGAGCAGTACTTC
CASSLVGSRGPYEQYF
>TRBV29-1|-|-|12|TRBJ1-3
TGCAGCCATCGGGACTCTGGAAACACCATATATTTT
CSHRDSGNTIYF
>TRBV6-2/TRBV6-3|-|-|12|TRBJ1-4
TGTGCCAGCAGGAAACAAGGGGAAAAACTGTTTTTT
CASRKQGEKLFF
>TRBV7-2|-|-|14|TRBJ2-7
TGTGCCAGCAGCTTCAGTTTGGACTCCTACGAGCAGTACTTC
CASSFSLDSYEQYF
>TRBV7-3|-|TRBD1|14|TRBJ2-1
TGTGCCAGCAGCGTGGGACAGGGCTTCAATGAGCAGTTCTTC
CASSVGQGFNEQFF
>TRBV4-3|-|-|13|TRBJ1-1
TGCGCCAGCAGCCAAGGATTCGGGACAGAAGCTTTCTTT
CASSQGFGTEAFF
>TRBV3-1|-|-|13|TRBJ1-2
TGTGCCAGCAGCGCCAGGGAGTCCTATGGCTACACCTTC
CASSARESYGYTF
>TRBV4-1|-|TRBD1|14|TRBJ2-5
TGCGCCAGCAGCCCCAGGGACAGGGGGGAGACCCAGTACTTC
CASSPRDRGETQYF
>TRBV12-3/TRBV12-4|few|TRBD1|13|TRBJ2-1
TGTGCCAGCCGCGGGACAGGCTACAATGAGCAGTTCTTC
CASRGTGYNEQFF
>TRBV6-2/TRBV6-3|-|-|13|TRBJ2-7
TGTGCCACCCGACGCTCCCTGCCCTACGAGCAGTACTTC
CATRRSLPYEQYF
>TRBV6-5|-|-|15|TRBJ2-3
TGTGCCAGCAGCCCGGGGGAAACTAGCACAGATACGCAGTATTTT
CASSPGETSTDTQYF
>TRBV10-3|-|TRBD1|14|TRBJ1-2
TGTGCCATCAGACATACCGGGACAGGGTTTGGCTACACCTTC
CAIRHTGTGFGYTF
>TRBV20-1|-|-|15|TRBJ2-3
TGCAGTGCTGGGTCCCGGCATGTCGGCACAGATACGCGGTATTTT
CSAGSRHVGTDTRYF
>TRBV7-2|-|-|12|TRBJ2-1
TGTGCCAGCAGCCCACTAGGGTGTTTCAAGTTCTTC
CASSPLGCFKFF
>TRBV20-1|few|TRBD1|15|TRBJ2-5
TGCAGTGCTAGACCACCTGGACAGGGGAAAGAGACCCAGTACTTC
CSARPPGQGKETQYF
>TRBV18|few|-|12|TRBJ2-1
TGTGCCAGCTCACCAAGGGCAAATGAGCAGTTCTTC
CASSPRANEQFF
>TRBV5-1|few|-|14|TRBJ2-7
TGCGCCAGCAGCTTAGGGGACGGATGGTACGAGCAGTACTTC
CASSLGDGWYEQYF
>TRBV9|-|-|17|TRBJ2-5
TGTGCCAGCAGCGTAGGGGGAACAGCCTCTTGGGGAGAGACCCAGTACTTC
CASSVGGTASWGETQYF
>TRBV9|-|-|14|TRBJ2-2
TGTGCCAGCAGCGTCGCCGGGCACACCGGGGAGCTGTTTTTT
CASSVAGHTGELFF
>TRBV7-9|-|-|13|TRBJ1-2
TGTGCCAGCAGCTCCGGACTGAACTATGGCTACACCTTC
CASSSGLNYGYTF
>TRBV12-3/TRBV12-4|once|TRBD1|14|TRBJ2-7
TGTGCCAGCTGCTGGACAGGCAAAACCTACGAGCAGTACTTC
CASCWTGKTYEQYF
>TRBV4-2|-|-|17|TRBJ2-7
TGTGCCAGCAGCCGGCAGGCGGGCTCAAATCAGGTCTACGAGCAGTACTTC
CASSRQAGSNQVYEQYF
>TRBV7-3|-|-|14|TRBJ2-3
TGTGCCAGCAGCCCCGCGGCGGGCACAGATACGCAGTATTTT
CASSPAAGTDTQYF
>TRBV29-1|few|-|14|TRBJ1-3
TGCAGCGTTGAGCCAGAGGGCTCTGGAAACACCATATATTTT
CSVEPEGSGNTIYF
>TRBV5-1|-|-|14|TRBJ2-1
TGCGCCAGCAGGCAAGGAGAGACTTACAATGAGCAGTTCTTC
CASRQGETYNEQFF
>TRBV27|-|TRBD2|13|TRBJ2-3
TGTGCCAGCGGACTAGCCGATTCAGATACGCAGTATTTT
CASGLADSDTQYF
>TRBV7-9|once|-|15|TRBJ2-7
TGTGCCAGCAGCTTAGGGCAGGCAGCCTCCTACGAGCAGTACTTC
CASSLGQAASYEQYF
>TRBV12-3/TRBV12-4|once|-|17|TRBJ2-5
TGTGCCAGCAGTTTGTACCCCGGAAAGTCCGATGTGGAGACCCAGTACTTC
CASSLYPGKSDVETQYF
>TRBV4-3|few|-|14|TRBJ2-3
TGCGCCAGCAGCCAAGATTTGGCCCCGGATACGCAGTATTTT
CASSQDLAPDTQYF
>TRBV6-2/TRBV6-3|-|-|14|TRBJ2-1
TGTGCCAGTACCCCAGGGTTCTCCTACAATGAGCAGTTCTTC
CASTPGFSYNEQFF
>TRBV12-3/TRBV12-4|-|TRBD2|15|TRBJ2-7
TGTGCCAGCAGTTCCAGGACTAGCGGTGGACCCTCGAAGTACTTC
CASSSRTSGGPSKYF